The 23 T cell receptor beta chains in this list originate from one sample, sequenced in a study of blood T cells in healthy people across ages. PCR was performed a second time for about 7 to 11 cycles using a sample-barcoded 5' primer and a J-beta primer mix. TCRdb reprocessed the 5' RACE reads with MiXCR, giving one entry per CDR3 protein. The table lists around 970,000 distinct CDR3 sequences, roughly half of them singletons. Source material: blood. Source of these receptors: a woman aged 60 to 75 in good health.

The rearrangement uses TRBV20-1 and TRBJ2-1, with 11 bases fitting TRBD2. The trim removed 5 bases at V and 0 bases at J, leaving 9 bases unmatched. Germline CDR1 DFQATT, CDR2 SNEGSKA (reference sequence). The CDR3 spans 17 residues. DNA for the CDR3: TGCAGTGCTCTCGGTCGGACTAGCGGGTACTCCTACAATGAGCAGTTCTTC. The encoded protein is CSALGRTSGYSYNEQFF.

The V and J genes are TRBV15 and TRBJ2-3; the D gene is possibly TRBD2 (5 bases). Germline V lookup: CDR1 LNHNV, CDR2 YYDKDF (reference sequence). CDR3 length equals 14 residues. The V end was cut by 5 bases, the J end by 0 bases, with 9 bases between. The CDR3 DNA is TGTGCCACCAGCCCCGAGGGCAGCACAGATACGCAGTATTTT. Its translation is CATSPEGSTDTQYF. The full variable domain, completed using reference TRBV15 and TRBJ2-3, is DAMVIQNPRYQVTQFGKPVTLSCSQTLNHNVMYWYQQKSSQAPKLLFHYYDKDFNNEADTPDNFQSRRPNTSFCFLDIRSPGLGDTAMYLCATSPEGSTDTQYFGPGTRLTVL.

This chain connects TRBV4-2 to TRBJ2-4; D is possibly TRBD1 (5 bases). Trimming took off 2 bases at V and 1 base at J, with 18 bases between the two ends. Per the germline V gene, CDR1 is LGHNA and CDR2 is YNFKEQ. CDR3 length: 18 amino acids. The CDR3 DNA is TGTGCCAGCAGCCAAATCCCCAAGACAGCAGGGGCCAAAAACATTCAGTACTTC. This sequence encodes CASSQIPKTAGAKNIQYF.

This clonotype was observed once. The rearrangement joins TRBV10-3 to TRBJ2-5; possible D gene TRBD1, 6 bases. The J call is uncertain, as TRBJ2-7 better fits the DNA end. The germline gives CDR1 ENHRY, CDR2 SYGVKD. This CDR3 region has 15 residues. The CDR3 DNA sequence: TGTGCCATCAGTGAGGCTGACAGGTCCCCGTACGAGCAGTACTTC. Its translation: CAISEADRSPYEQYF.

Regarding this clonotype: Germline and junction disagree at one end, which may indicate a read error. The CDR3 sequence is CAGSRGTAAYNEQFF. The DNA for the CDR3 is TGTGCCGGCAGCAGAGGGACTGCCGCCTACAATGAGCAGTTCTTC. The chain uses TRBV27 and TRBJ2-1, with a possible D match to TRBD2 (6 bases). Germline V gene data show CDR1 as MNHEY and CDR2 as SMNVEV (reference sequence). The CDR3 is made up of 15 amino acids.

The CDR3 DNA reads as TGCAGTGGCGCTGTTCGGGGGGGCCACACCGGGGAGCTGTTTTTT. Encoded protein: CSGAVRGGHTGELFF. The gene calls are TRBV20-1 and TRBJ2-2; 8 bases are a match to TRBD2. CDR1 is DFQATT and CDR2 is SNEGSKA in the germline V gene (reference sequence). The junction had 10 bases not matched to a gene; V was cut back by 7 bases and J by 3 bases. The CDR3 loop spans 15 amino acids.

This clonotype was seen repeatedly, ten times or more. The chain recombines TRBV7-9 with TRBJ2-7, with 7 bases lining up with TRBD1. Per the germline V gene, CDR1 is SEHNR and CDR2 is FQNEAQ (reference sequence). The CDR3 spans 14 residues. V lost 5 bases, J lost 3 bases, and 7 bases stayed unmatched. The chain's CDR3 is CASSPRPGGYEQYF. CDR3 nucleotides: TGTGCCAGCAGCCCGCGCCCAGGGGGCTACGAGCAGTACTTC.

The chain employs TRBV20-1 and TRBJ2-7; 8 bases align to TRBD1. CDR1 is DFQATT, CDR2 SNEGSKA, per germline (reference sequence). The CDR3 extends over 13 amino acids. The CDR3 spells CRASDRATYEQYF. CDR3 nucleotide sequence: TGCAGGGCCTCGGACAGGGCCACCTACGAGCAGTACTTC.

This clonotype was seen a single time. The chain recombines TRBV3-1 with TRBJ1-2; no definite D call. Germline CDR1 is LGHDT and CDR2 is YNNKEL (reference sequence). The germline V and J ends were trimmed by 0 bases and 10 bases, with 12 bases remaining between them. CDR3 length: 13 amino acids. CDR3: CASSQDGPEVYTF. In DNA form, the CDR3 reads TGTGCCAGCAGCCAAGACGGCCCGGAAGTCTACACCTTC.

The V and J genes are TRBV9 and TRBJ2-6; D gene uncertain. The CDR3 is 16 residues long. Per germline, CDR1 SGDLS and CDR2 YYNGEE. V dropped 0 bases and J dropped 0 bases, with 7 bases sitting between them. The CDR3 DNA follows: TGTGCCAGCAGCGTAGTCTCGTTCTCTGGGGCCAACGTCCTGACTTTC. It is translated as CASSVVSFSGANVLTF.

The sample holds a few counts of this clonotype. The chain combines TRBV12-3 or TRBV12-4 with TRBJ2-3, with D possibly matching TRBD1 (5 bases). V lost 6 bases and J 7 bases, leaving 11 bases between the germline ends. The CDR3 loop spans 12 amino acids. CDR3 sequence (DNA): TGTGCCAGCAGATCTGACAGTCATACGCAGTATTTT. It codes for CASRSDSHTQYF.

This chain connects TRBV14 to TRBJ2-7; 10 nucleotides line up with TRBD2. The J call may be mistaken, given a closer DNA end match to TRBJ2-5. CDR1 and CDR2 (germline): SGHDN, FVKESK. The CDR3 has 15 residues. The CDR3 nucleotides are TGTGCCAGCAGCCCATATCTAGCGGGAGTAGAGACCCAGTACTTC. Translation: CASSPYLAGVETQYF.

This chain connects TRBV5-1 to TRBJ2-5, with 13 positions matching TRBD2. CDR1 and CDR2 (germline): SGHRS, YFSETQ. The ends lost 4 bases at V and 5 bases at J; junction bases unmatched: 8. The CDR3 is 16 residues long. The CDR3 spells CASSPTSGRALETQYF. The CDR3 DNA reads TGCGCCAGCAGCCCAACTAGCGGGAGGGCATTGGAGACCCAGTACTTC. The entire variable domain, with the rest obtained from reference TRBV5-1 and TRBJ2-5, is as follows: KAGVTQTPRYLIKTRGQQVTLSCSPISGHRSVSWYQQTPGQGLQFLFEYFSETQRNKGNFPGRFSGRQFSNSRSEMNVSTLELGDSALYLCASSPTSGRALETQYFGPGTRLLVL.

The rearrangement links TRBV30 to TRBJ2-1, with a possible D match to TRBD2 (5 bases). CDR1 and CDR2 (germline): GTSNPN, SVGIG (reference sequence). The ends were cut back, 8 bases at V and 1 base at J, with 12 bases in the middle. The CDR3 loop spans 13 amino acids. Written as DNA, the CDR3 is TGTGCCGCAACTAGTGGGTCCTACAATGAGCAGTTCTTC. It encodes CAATSGSYNEQFF.

The rearrangement uses TRBV6-2 or TRBV6-3 and TRBJ2-5, with TRBD2 identical over 11 bases. The J segment lost 5 bases and the V segment lost 2 bases, leaving 10 bases of the junction unmatched. The CDR3 has 17 residues. Germline V gene lookup returns CDR1 MNHEY and CDR2 SVGEGT. The DNA for the CDR3 is TGTGCCAGCAGTTACCCGCTCGTTAGCGGGAGGGCGGAGACCCAGTACTTC. Protein: CASSYPLVSGRAETQYF.

The CDR3 region is CASSSFFRTGSYEQYF. The CDR3 region has the DNA TGTGCCAGCAGTTCTTTCTTCCGGACAGGGAGCTACGAGCAGTACTTC. The chain couples TRBV25-1 to TRBJ2-7; 8 bases are shared with TRBD1. Trimming removed 5 bases from V and 3 bases from J; junction bases left unmatched: 12. This CDR3 has 16 amino acids. Germline V gene sequence: CDR1 MGHDK, CDR2 SYGVNS.

The chain employs TRBV28 and TRBJ2-7; D may be TRBD2 (6 bases). The CDR3 is 14 residues long. Germline V lookup: CDR1 MDHEN, CDR2 SYDVKM. Trimming pared 5 bases from V and 4 bases from J, leaving 15 bases between. This CDR3 reads CASSNRDWKYEQYF. In DNA, the CDR3 is TGTGCCAGCAGTAACCGGGACTGGAAATACGAGCAGTACTTC.

This clonotype has more than one count but fewer than ten. The chain recombines TRBV20-1 with TRBJ2-5; 9 bases agree with TRBD2. From germline, CDR1 is DFQATT and CDR2 SNEGSKA (reference sequence). The CDR3 is made up of 14 amino acids. Unmatched junction bases numbered 6, after V lost 6 bases and J lost 1 base. In nucleotides, the CDR3 is TGCAGTGCCCTTAGCGGGAGATTCCAAGAGACCCAGTACTTC. Its translation is CSALSGRFQETQYF.

In its sample, this clonotype was seen a few times. The chain uses TRBV7-2 and TRBJ2-5, with D perhaps TRBD1 (5 bases). The CDR3 extends over 15 amino acids. Looked up from germline, CDR1 is SGHTA and CDR2 is FQGNSA. The germline V and J ends were trimmed by 5 bases and 5 bases, with 18 bases remaining between them. CDR3 sequence (DNA): TGTGCCAGCAGCAGGCAGGGCAGGATCGGGGAGACCCAGTACTTC. It encodes CASSRQGRIGETQYF.

This clonotype appeared a few times. J is TRBJ2-7 and V is TRBV5-8, with D possibly being TRBD1 or TRBD2 (5 bases each). The CDR3 sequence is 15 residues long. V shed 2 bases and J shed 2 bases, with 14 bases lying between them. In germline, CDR1 is SGHTS, CDR2 YDEGEE. CDR3 region: CASSFGTHSAYEQYF. Here the CDR3 DNA reads TGTGCCAGCAGCTTCGGGACCCACTCCGCCTACGAGCAGTACTTC.

The V call is TRBV4-2, the J call TRBJ2-6, with D maybe TRBD1 (6 bases). The CDR3 covers 17 residues. Germline V CDR1 and CDR2: LGHNA, YNFKEQ. Deletions cut 6 bases from V and 1 base from J, with 16 bases between. CDR3 DNA: TGTGCCAGCAGGCAGGAGGACAGCGGTTCTGGGGCCAACGTCCTGACTTTC. Residues: CASRQEDSGSGANVLTF.

The CDR3 is CASRPVGAAGEQYF. The CDR3 bases are TGTGCCAGCCGCCCCGTGGGGGCCGCGGGAGAGCAGTACTTC. The genes are TRBV12-3 or TRBV12-4 and TRBJ2-5, with D tentatively TRBD2 (7 bases). The ends were cut back, 8 bases at V and 11 bases at J, with 24 bases in the middle. This CDR3 has 14 amino acids.

This clonotype has a handful of counts. The rearrangement uses TRBV4-1 and TRBJ2-3; D is possibly TRBD2 (7 bases). Trimming took 0 bases from V and 3 from J, leaving 16 bases between them. CDR1 and CDR2 (germline): MGHRA, YSYEKL. This CDR3 spans 17 amino acids. Written as DNA, the CDR3 is TGCGCCAGCAGCCAAGATGGAGGGGGGGGCCCGACAGATACGCAGTATTTT. It translates to CASSQDGGGGPTDTQYF.